The 15 T cell receptor beta chains below were found in one sample sequenced in a study of blood T cells in healthy people across ages. A J-beta primer mix and a sample-barcoded 5' primer were used in a second PCR of roughly 6 to 11 cycles. One entry per CDR3 protein, called by TCRdb with MiXCR from the 5' RACE reads. The top ten clones hold about a fifth of a sample with about 570,000 distinct CDR3 sequences, 25% to 30% of them seen once. Sequences were obtained from blood. The receptors stem from a woman aged 70-85 years in good health.

This clonotype was seen a handful of times. CDR3 amino acids: CASSPRSETQYF. The CDR3 DNA reads as TGTGCCAGCAGCCCCCGGTCCGAGACCCAGTACTTC. This chain connects TRBV6-2 or TRBV6-3 to TRBJ2-5; D gene uncertain. The CDR3 runs 12 residues. Germline loops: CDR1 MNHEY, CDR2 SVGEGT. V shed 6 bases and J shed 5 bases, with 10 bases lying between them.

This clonotype was observed a few times. This chain uses TRBV11-1 with TRBJ1-1; the match to TRBD1 covers 11 bases. Germline V CDR1 and CDR2: SGHAT, FQDESV (reference sequence). The CDR3 consists of 19 residues. With V trimmed by 5 bases and J by 4 bases, 18 bases remained unmatched. The CDR3 DNA sequence: TGTGCCAGCAGCGCCGCTACTTCAAGGACAGGGGGCGACGGCACTGAAGCTTTCTTT. Translated, it gives CASSAATSRTGGDGTEAFF.

The V gene is TRBV4-3, the J gene TRBJ1-2; 12 nucleotides agree with TRBD1. Trimming cost V 0 bases and J 6 bases; bases outside gene matches: 5. CDR3 length: 16 amino acids. Germline assignment: CDR1 LGHNA and CDR2 YSLEER. The CDR3 region is CASSQDLGTGGHGYTF. DNA of the CDR3: TGCGCCAGCAGCCAAGATTTAGGGACAGGGGGCCATGGCTACACCTTC.

This chain joins TRBV9 and TRBJ2-1; possible D gene TRBD1, 5 bases. The V end was cut by 0 bases, the J end by 6 bases, with 16 bases between. This CDR3 region has 16 residues. Per germline, CDR1 SGDLS and CDR2 YYNGEE. The CDR3 loop reads CASSVEQVTRGNEQFF. The CDR3 coding sequence is TGTGCCAGCAGCGTAGAACAGGTGACCCGAGGCAATGAGCAGTTCTTC.

Points on this clonotype: One junction end disagrees with the germline gene, perhaps due to a read error. The chain employs TRBV2 and TRBJ2-5; D might be TRBD1 or TRBD2, each matching 5 bases. Germline values: CDR1 SNHLY, CDR2 FYNNEI. The CDR3 length is 15 residues. The CDR3 region has the DNA TGTGCCGGCAGTGATCGTAGGGGACCTTACGAGACCCAGTACTTC. It is translated as CAGSDRRGPYETQYF. The variable domain in full, with the rest retrieved from reference TRBV2 and TRBJ2-5, is EPEVTQTPSHQVTQMGQEVILRCVPISNHLYFYWYRQILGQKVEFLVSFYNNEISEKSEIFDDQFSVERPDGSNFTLKIRSTKLEDSAMYFCAGSDRRGPYETQYFGPGTRLLVL.

This clonotype was picked up a small number of times. The chain has TRBV29-1 and TRBJ2-1; 7 bases map to TRBD1. Germline lookup yields CDR1 SQVTM and CDR2 ANQGSEA. The CDR3 length is 12 residues. V lost 7 bases and J lost 8; bases outside the gene matches: 8. CDR3 DNA: TGCAGCGGCGGCAGGGGGATCGATGAGCAGTTCTTC. Amino acid sequence: CSGGRGIDEQFF.

The rearrangement joins TRBV2 to TRBJ2-1; D is possibly TRBD1 or TRBD2 (5 bases each). This CDR3 contains 15 residues. Trimming shortened V by 6 bases and J by 2 bases, and 14 bases separated the two germline ends. CDR1 is SNHLY and CDR2 is FYNNEI in the germline V gene. CDR3 in amino acids: CASREGRTPYNEQFF. The CDR3 DNA is TGTGCCAGCAGAGAGGGGCGGACCCCCTACAATGAGCAGTTCTTC.

This sequence joins TRBV7-2 and TRBJ2-7, with 8 bases lining up with TRBD1. Per the germline V gene, CDR1 is SGHTA and CDR2 is FQGNSA. The V and J ends lost 3 bases and 2 bases, in that order; junction bases with no gene match: 6. This CDR3 comprises 15 residues. The CDR3 region is CASSFSTGEAYEQYF. CDR3 bases: TGTGCCAGCAGCTTTTCGACAGGGGAAGCCTACGAGCAGTACTTC.

The chain is built from TRBV18 and TRBJ2-7; D remains unclear. The CDR3 extends over 13 amino acids. V was pared by 3 bases and J by 0 bases, with 6 bases between. Germline V gives CDR1 KGHSH, CDR2 LQKENI. In nucleotides, the CDR3 is TGTGCCAGCTCACCGGCAAGCTCCTACGAGCAGTACTTC. It codes for CASSPASSYEQYF.

This clonotype was detected only a few times. This chain connects TRBV20-1 to TRBJ2-5; D is undetermined. The ends were cut back, 6 bases at V and 5 bases at J, with 16 bases in the middle. The CDR3 contains 13 residues. CDR1 DFQATT and CDR2 SNEGSKA come from the germline V gene (reference sequence). The CDR3: CSALWPLGETQYF. CDR3 DNA sequence: TGCAGTGCCCTGTGGCCCTTGGGGGAGACCCAGTACTTC.

This clonotype has more than one count but fewer than ten. The chain joins TRBV4-3 to TRBJ2-5; TRBD1 agrees at 9 bases. This CDR3 comprises 15 residues. Looked up from germline, CDR1 is LGHNA and CDR2 is YSLEER. Unmatched junction bases numbered 5, after V lost 1 base and J lost 5 bases. CDR3 residues: CASSQGQGVWETQYF. The CDR3 DNA reads TGCGCCAGCAGCCAAGGACAGGGGGTGTGGGAGACCCAGTACTTC.

The genes are TRBV4-3 and TRBJ2-7, with D unclear. CDR1 LGHNA and CDR2 YSLEER come from the germline V gene. The CDR3 is made up of 15 amino acids. V lost 0 bases and J 1 base, leaving 10 bases between the germline ends. CDR3: CASSQEASGSYEQYF. The CDR3 nucleotides read TGCGCCAGCAGCCAAGAGGCGTCAGGATCCTACGAGCAGTACTTC.

CDR3: CASSPQGMQETQYF. CDR3 in DNA: TGTGCCAGCAGCCCCCAGGGAATGCAAGAGACCCAGTACTTC. The gene calls are TRBV7-2 and TRBJ2-1, with D possibly matching TRBD1 (5 bases). Gene TRBJ2-5 matches the end of the DNA better, so the J call may be wrong. The germline V gene encodes CDR1 SGHTA and CDR2 FQGNSA. The CDR3 is 14 residues long.

The chain links TRBV19 to TRBJ2-4, with D perhaps assigned TRBD1 or TRBD2 (5 bases each). Germline V gives CDR1 LNHDA, CDR2 SQIVND (reference sequence). There are 12 residues in the CDR3. The germline V and J ends were trimmed by 8 bases and 7 bases, with 12 bases remaining between them. CDR3 sequence: CASRNWDNIQYF. CDR3 in DNA: TGTGCCAGTCGTAATTGGGACAACATTCAGTACTTC.

The chain carries TRBV7-3 and TRBJ2-1, with TRBD2 as a possible D gene (5 bases). The length of the CDR3 is 17 residues. CDR1 SGHTA and CDR2 FQGTGA come from the germline V gene. Trimming took 1 base from V and 3 from J, leaving 16 bases between them. CDR3 amino acids: CASSLMARRQFYNEQFF. The CDR3 region has the DNA TGTGCCAGCAGCTTAATGGCCCGGAGGCAGTTCTACAATGAGCAGTTCTTC.